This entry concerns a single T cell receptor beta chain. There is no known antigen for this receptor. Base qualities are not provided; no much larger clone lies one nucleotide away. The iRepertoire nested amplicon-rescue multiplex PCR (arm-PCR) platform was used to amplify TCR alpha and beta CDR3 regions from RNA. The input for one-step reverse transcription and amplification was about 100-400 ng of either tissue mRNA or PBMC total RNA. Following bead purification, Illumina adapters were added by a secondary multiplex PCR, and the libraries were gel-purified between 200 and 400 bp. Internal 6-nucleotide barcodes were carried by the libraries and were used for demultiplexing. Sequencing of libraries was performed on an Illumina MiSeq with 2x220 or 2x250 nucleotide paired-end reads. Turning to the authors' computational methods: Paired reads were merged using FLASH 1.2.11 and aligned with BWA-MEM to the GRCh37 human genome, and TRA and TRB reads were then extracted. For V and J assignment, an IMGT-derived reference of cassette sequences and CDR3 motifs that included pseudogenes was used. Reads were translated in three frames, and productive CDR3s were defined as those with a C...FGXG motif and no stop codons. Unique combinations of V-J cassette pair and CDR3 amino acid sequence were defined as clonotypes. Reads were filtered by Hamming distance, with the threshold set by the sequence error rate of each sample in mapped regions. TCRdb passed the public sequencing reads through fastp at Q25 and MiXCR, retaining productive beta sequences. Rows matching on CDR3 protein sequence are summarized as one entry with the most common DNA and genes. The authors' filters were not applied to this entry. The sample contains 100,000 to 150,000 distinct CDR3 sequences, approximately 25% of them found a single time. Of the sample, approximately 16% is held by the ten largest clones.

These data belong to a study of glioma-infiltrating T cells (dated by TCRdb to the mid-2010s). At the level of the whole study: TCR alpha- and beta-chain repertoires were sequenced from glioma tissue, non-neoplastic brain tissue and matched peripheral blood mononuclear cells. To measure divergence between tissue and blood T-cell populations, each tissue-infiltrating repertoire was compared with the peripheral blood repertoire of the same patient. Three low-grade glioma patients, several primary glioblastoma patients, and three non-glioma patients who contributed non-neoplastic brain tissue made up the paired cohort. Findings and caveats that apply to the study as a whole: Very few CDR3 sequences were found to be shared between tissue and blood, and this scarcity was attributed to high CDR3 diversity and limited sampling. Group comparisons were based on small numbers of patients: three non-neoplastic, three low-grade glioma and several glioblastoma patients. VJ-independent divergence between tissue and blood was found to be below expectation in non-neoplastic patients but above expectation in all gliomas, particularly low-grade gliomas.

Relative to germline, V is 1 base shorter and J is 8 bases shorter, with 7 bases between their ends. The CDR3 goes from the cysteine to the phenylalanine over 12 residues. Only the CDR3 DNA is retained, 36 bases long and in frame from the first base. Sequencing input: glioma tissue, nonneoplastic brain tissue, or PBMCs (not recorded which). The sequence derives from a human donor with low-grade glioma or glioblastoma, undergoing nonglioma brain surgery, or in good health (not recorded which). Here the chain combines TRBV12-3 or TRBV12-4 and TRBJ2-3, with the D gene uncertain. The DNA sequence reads TGTGCCAGCAGTTTAGAAACGGGTACGCAGTATTTT. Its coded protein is CASSLETGTQYF.